Below, 26 T cell receptor beta chains from the same sample are listed, as sequenced in a study of blood T cell repertoires in COVID-19. The data were produced by immunoSEQ multiplex PCR, yet TCRdb's version contains in-frame clones alone and is incomplete. The table lists fewer than 300,000 clones, approximately 84% of them singletons, with about a sixth in the top ten. The source material was PBMCs or T cells enriched from blood (not recorded which). The receptors shown here come from a man between 18 and 29 years old who had recovered from COVID-19.

The rearrangement links TRBV12-5 to TRBJ2-3, with TRBD1 as a possible D gene (7 bases). CDR3 length: 17 residues. Per the germline V gene, CDR1 is LGHNT and CDR2 is FRNRAP. V was shortened by 1 base and J by 5 bases, with 19 bases between the two germline ends. The CDR3 DNA reads TGTGCTAGTGGTTTGGGCAACCAGGGGGGTGGGAGAGATACGCAGTATTTT. Translation gives CASGLGNQGGGRDTQYF.

The V and J genes are TRBV27 and TRBJ2-1, with 9 bases lining up with TRBD2. This CDR3 comprises 13 residues. The V gene end was trimmed by 3 bases and the J gene end by 9 bases; junction bases not matched to a gene: 3. Germline loops: CDR1 MNHEY, CDR2 SMNVEV (reference sequence). The CDR3 protein is CASSLSSGSEQFF. In nucleotides, the CDR3 is TGTGCCAGCAGTTTGAGTAGCGGGAGTGAGCAGTTCTTC.

CDR3 bases: TGTGCCAGCAGTACGGACCGTTTGGGACAATTAATGGCCCAGTACTTC. As protein: CASSTDRLGQLMAQYF. The genes are TRBV28 and TRBJ2-5, with D perhaps TRBD1 (6 bases). The V end lost 5 bases, the J end lost 9 bases, and 25 bases lay between the germline ends. This CDR3 has 16 residues. The germline gives CDR1 MDHEN, CDR2 SYDVKM.

The rearrangement joins TRBV5-4 to TRBJ2-1, with D possibly matching TRBD2 (5 bases). The length of the CDR3 is 19 residues. Per the germline V gene, CDR1 is SGHNT and CDR2 is YYREEE (reference sequence). V lost 4 bases and J lost 6, with 29 bases in between. The CDR3 protein is CASSPKGLAAGTGSNEQFF. CDR3 nucleotides: TGTGCCAGCAGCCCCAAGGGCCTAGCTGCCGGTACTGGGTCCAATGAGCAGTTCTTC.

The chain employs TRBV5-4 and TRBJ2-5; TRBD2 agrees at 9 bases. Germline CDR1 SGHNT, CDR2 YYREEE (reference sequence). The trim removed 4 bases at V and 5 bases at J, leaving 12 bases unmatched. The CDR3 is made up of 16 amino acids. The CDR3 DNA reads TGTGCCAGCAGCCCCTCTAGCGGGAATGGGCGGGAGACCCAGTACTTC. Translation: CASSPSSGNGRETQYF.

The chain couples TRBV28 to TRBJ2-5; 7 bases are a match to TRBD1. The CDR3 is made up of 14 amino acids. Trimming took 4 bases from V and 1 from J; bases not matched to a gene: 3. Germline loops: CDR1 MDHEN, CDR2 SYDVKM. In nucleotides, the CDR3 is TGTGCCAGCAGTTGGGGACAGATCCAAGAGACCCAGTACTTC. Its protein is CASSWGQIQETQYF.

This sequence joins TRBV7-2 and TRBJ1-1, with D tentatively TRBD1 (6 bases). Germline CDR1 and CDR2: SGHTA and FQGNSA. The V end was cut by 5 bases, the J end by 1 base, with 8 bases between. The CDR3 runs 13 residues. The CDR3 region is CASSMTGNTEAFF. In DNA form, the CDR3 reads TGTGCCAGCAGCATGACAGGGAACACTGAAGCTTTCTTT.

The sample holds one count of this clone. The genes are TRBV15 and TRBJ1-2; D not resolved. Trimming left V 0 bases short and J 8 bases short, with 10 bases between. There are 13 residues in the CDR3. Germline V gene data show CDR1 as LNHNV and CDR2 as YYDKDF (reference sequence). The CDR3 bases are TGTGCCACCAGCAGAGATCGAATAGCCGGCTACACCTTC. Its protein product is CATSRDRIAGYTF.

The gene calls are TRBV29-1 and TRBJ1-1, with TRBD1 identical over 9 bases. The V gene end was trimmed by 7 bases and the J gene end by 2 bases; junction bases not matched to a gene: 5. Germline CDR1 and CDR2: SQVTM and ANQGSEA. The CDR3 extends over 13 amino acids. DNA of the CDR3: TGCAGCGGCGGACAGGGGAAAAACACTGAAGCTTTCTTT. This gives the protein CSGGQGKNTEAFF.

The CDR3 here is CASSFGSSYNEQFF. The CDR3 region has the DNA TGTGCCAGCAGCTTCGGTAGCTCCTACAATGAGCAGTTCTTC. V gene TRBV5-5 combines with J gene TRBJ2-1; D call uncertain. CDR1 is SGHKS and CDR2 is YYEKEE in the germline V gene (reference sequence). V lost 2 bases and J 0 bases, leaving 6 bases between the germline ends. The CDR3 is made up of 14 amino acids. The full variable domain, completed using reference TRBV5-5 and TRBJ2-1, is DAGVTQSPTHLIKTRGQQVTLRCSPISGHKSVSWYQQVLGQGPQFIFQYYEKEERGRGNFPDRFSARQFPNYSSELNVNALLLGDSALYLCASSFGSSYNEQFFGPGTRLTVL.

The table lists this clone with a few counts. The chain is built from TRBV5-1 and TRBJ2-2, with D unclear. This CDR3 has 12 residues. Trimming pared 4 bases from V and 4 bases from J, leaving 5 bases between. CDR1 and CDR2 (germline): SGHRS, YFSETQ. The DNA of the CDR3 is TGCGCCAGCAGCCATTTCACCGGGGAGCTGTTTTTT. It is translated as CASSHFTGELFF.

The V call is TRBV30, the J call TRBJ2-3; D is perhaps TRBD1 (6 bases). The CDR3 has 17 residues. V was clipped by 4 bases and J by 0 bases, with 20 bases between them. CDR1 and CDR2 (germline): GTSNPN, SVGIG (reference sequence). The chain's CDR3 is CAWKQGYILSSTDTQYF. DNA of the CDR3: TGTGCCTGGAAACAGGGCTATATACTTTCTAGCACAGATACGCAGTATTTT.

In DNA, the CDR3 is TGTGCCAGCGGGAGGACTAGCGCATACGAGCAGTACTTC. Protein: CASGRTSAYEQYF. The V gene is TRBV12-3 or TRBV12-4, the J gene TRBJ2-7, with TRBD2 matching 9 bases. V lost 8 bases to trimming and J lost 4 bases; unmatched junction nucleotides: 6. This CDR3 contains 13 residues.

DNA for the CDR3: TGTGCCAGCAGCTTGGCAGGGATGGAGACCCAGTACTTC. Protein product: CASSLAGMETQYF. The rearrangement uses TRBV5-8 and TRBJ2-5; tentatively, D is TRBD1 (5 bases). The V end was cut by 0 bases, the J end by 5 bases, with 8 bases between. This CDR3 is built from 13 residues. From germline, CDR1 is SGHTS and CDR2 YDEGEE.

This chain connects TRBV19 to TRBJ1-5; D remains ambiguous. V was pared by 3 bases and J by 7 bases, with 7 bases between. The CDR3 runs 12 residues. Germline CDR1 and CDR2: LNHDA and SQIVND (reference sequence). CDR3: CASSIEGQPQHF. The CDR3 bases are TGTGCCAGTAGTATTGAGGGACAGCCCCAGCATTTT.

In this sample, this clone turned up once. CDR3 loop: CASSPRTGGTNTEAFF. In nucleotides, the CDR3 is TGTGCCAGCAGCCCAAGGACAGGGGGTACGAACACTGAAGCTTTCTTT. This chain uses TRBV9 with TRBJ1-1; 10 positions match TRBD1. The CDR3 loop spans 16 amino acids. CDR1 SGDLS and CDR2 YYNGEE come from the germline V gene. J lost 1 base, V lost 4 bases, and 7 bases had no gene match.

The rearrangement links TRBV10-3 to TRBJ1-1; 9 bases map to TRBD1. The V gene's germline CDR1 is ENHRY and CDR2 SYGVKD. The CDR3 spans 14 residues. V lost 1 base, J lost 7 bases, and 4 bases stayed unmatched. CDR3 in DNA: TGTGCCATCAGTGAGTGGGGACAGGGCCTTGAAGCTTTCTTT. Protein product: CAISEWGQGLEAFF.

The rearrangement joins TRBV19 to TRBJ2-5; D is uncertain. Trimming removed 4 bases from V and 2 bases from J, with 20 bases in between. The CDR3 spans 17 residues. Germline CDR1 LNHDA, CDR2 SQIVND (reference sequence). CDR3 bases: TGTGCCAGTAGTACCAAGGTTAACCTGGGCCCACAAGAGACCCAGTACTTC. This translates into CASSTKVNLGPQETQYF.

J is TRBJ1-1 and V is TRBV11-2, with a possible D match to TRBD1 (5 bases). The CDR3 runs 16 residues. V was trimmed by 3 bases and J by 1 base, leaving 15 bases between them. CDR1 is SGHAT and CDR2 is FQNNGV in the germline V gene. CDR3 loop: CASSLWGRGGNTEAFF. In DNA, the CDR3 is TGTGCCAGCAGCTTGTGGGGCCGAGGCGGGAACACTGAAGCTTTCTTT. The whole variable domain, filled in from reference TRBV11-2 and TRBJ1-1, reads EAGVAQSPRYKIIEKRQSVAFWCNPISGHATLYWYQQILGQGPKLLIQFQNNGVVDDSQLPKDRFSAERLKGVDSTLKIQPAKLEDSAVYLCASSLWGRGGNTEAFFGQGTRLTVV.

In this sample, this clone turned up once. This rearrangement joins TRBV30 to TRBJ2-7; D perhaps matches TRBD2 (5 bases). Trimming removed 6 bases at V and 6 bases at J, with 18 bases between. Germline lookup yields CDR1 GTSNPN and CDR2 SVGIG (reference sequence). There are 13 residues in the CDR3. The CDR3 DNA reads as TGTGCCTGTAATAAGAGAGAGGGTCTCGAGCAGTACTTC. Protein sequence: CACNKREGLEQYF. The full variable domain, rest sourced from reference TRBV30 and TRBJ2-7, is SQTIHQWPATLVQPVGSPLSLECTVEGTSNPNLYWYRQAAGRGLQLLFYSVGIGQISSEVPQNLSASRPQDRQFILSSKKLLLSDSGFYLCACNKREGLEQYFGPGTRLTVT.

The gene calls are TRBV5-4 and TRBJ1-3; unclear D gene. Germline CDR1 is SGHNT and CDR2 is YYREEE (reference sequence). Trimming cost V 0 bases and J 0 bases, with 4 bases left between them. This CDR3 has 14 amino acids. CDR3 nucleotides: TGTGCCAGCAGCTTGGACAGCTCTGGAAACACCATATATTTT. Translation gives CASSLDSSGNTIYF.

The chain employs TRBV6-5 and TRBJ2-5, with TRBD2 matching 9 bases. The CDR3 consists of 12 residues. After removal of 8 bases from V and 7 bases from J, the junction contained 5 bases not matched to a gene. Germline V gives CDR1 MNHEY, CDR2 SVGAGI. The CDR3 is CASRGGARTQYF. The CDR3 bases are TGTGCCAGCCGCGGGGGGGCTCGGACCCAGTACTTC.

The V gene is TRBV15, the J gene TRBJ2-7; perhaps TRBD2 as D (6 bases). The CDR3 spans 14 residues. V was clipped by 0 bases and J by 6 bases, with 12 bases between them. The germline V gene has CDR1 LNHNV and CDR2 YYDKDF (reference sequence). The CDR3 DNA reads TGTGCCACCAGCAGAGACCCGGGAGCTACCGAGCAGTACTTC. Its translation is CATSRDPGATEQYF. Combining the CDR3 with reference TRBV15 and TRBJ2-7 gives the whole variable domain DAMVIQNPRYQVTQFGKPVTLSCSQTLNHNVMYWYQQKSSQAPKLLFHYYDKDFNNEADTPDNFQSRRPNTSFCFLDIRSPGLGDTAMYLCATSRDPGATEQYFGPGTRLTVT.

V is TRBV29-1 and J is TRBJ1-1; no clear D. The germline gives CDR1 SQVTM, CDR2 ANQGSEA. The CDR3 length is 11 residues. V was pared by 5 bases and J by 2 bases, with 6 bases between. The CDR3 spells CSVQENTEAFF. In DNA, the CDR3 is TGCAGCGTTCAGGAAAACACTGAAGCTTTCTTT. The full variable domain, completed using reference TRBV29-1 and TRBJ1-1, is SAVISQKPSRDICQRGTSLTIQCQVDSQVTMMFWYRQQPGQSLTLIATANQGSEATYESGFVIDKFPISRPNLTFSTLTVSNMSPEDSSIYLCSVQENTEAFFGQGTRLTVV.

The rearrangement uses TRBV6-5 and TRBJ1-2; perhaps TRBD1 as D (6 bases). CDR1 and CDR2 (germline): MNHEY, SVGAGI. V was clipped by 6 bases and J by 1 base, with 12 bases between them. This CDR3 has 14 residues. Written as DNA, the CDR3 is TGTGCCAGCAGCAGGGGTTCCGATAACTATGGCTACACCTTC. It codes for CASSRGSDNYGYTF.

The CDR3 DNA reads TGTGCCAGCAGCATCCCGGCGGAGGATCGCCCGAACACCGGGGAGCTGTTTTTT. Translating gives CASSIPAEDRPNTGELFF. The chain combines TRBV5-6 with TRBJ2-2; D is possibly TRBD2 (5 bases). Per the germline V gene, CDR1 is SGHDT and CDR2 is YYEEEE. The CDR3 contains 18 residues. Trimming stripped 4 bases from V and 0 bases from J, with 19 bases between.